This T cell receptor (beta chain) is drawn from a study of blood T cell repertoires in COVID-19. Study-wide background: Sources were T cells, B-cell-depleted T cells, or PBMCs; the material itself was cDNA or gDNA.

V was clipped by 6 bases and J by 0 bases, with 12 bases between them. Germline CDR1 and CDR2: MNHNY and SVGAGI (reference sequence). The CDR3 is 15 residues long. In the study's own analysis: It was from reference gene primer amplification that nucleated cell counts were estimated. Sequencing used immunoSEQ multiplex PCR; TCRdb keeps in-frame clones, though not all of them. V and J calls plus clone size are reproduced from that table; the DNA served to infer D and trimming. The table shows around 230,000 clones, with 75% to 90% occurring only once. The gene calls are TRBV6-6 and TRBJ1-3; D might be TRBD1 (6 bases). The sequenced material came from peripheral blood. This receptor was obtained from a man in his 60s who had recovered from COVID-19. The CDR3 bases are TGTGCCAGCAGCCCAGACAGGCGCTCTGGAAACACCATATATTTT. It translates to CASSPDRRSGNTIYF.